This entry lists 23 T cell receptor beta chains sequenced from one sample in a study of T cell responses to AZD1222 COVID-19 vaccine. Sequenced by immunoSEQ multiplex PCR; TCRdb stores in-frame clones only, minus some. The repertoire holds 84,000 or so clones, with around 91% as singletons. Sequences were derived from peripheral blood, sampled on day 0 of MenACWY control vaccination. These TCRs come from an adult in good health.

The V and J genes are TRBV5-4 and TRBJ2-7, with 14 bases fitting TRBD2. This CDR3 has 16 residues. The V segment lost 4 bases and the J segment 4 bases; nucleotides outside the gene matches: 7. Looked up from germline, CDR1 is SGHNT and CDR2 is YYREEE (reference sequence). Here the CDR3 reads CASSVGGLAGEYEQYF. Written as DNA, the CDR3 is TGTGCCAGCAGCGTAGGGGGACTAGCGGGAGAGTACGAGCAGTACTTC.

The rearrangement joins TRBV3-1 (or the pseudogene TRBV3-2) to TRBJ2-7; 9 bases map to TRBD2. V shed 4 bases, J shed 4 bases, and the junction held 11 bases outside the gene matches. Germline V lookup: CDR1 LGHDT, CDR2 YNNKEL (reference sequence). The CDR3 loop spans 16 amino acids. CDR3 nucleotide sequence: TGTGCCAGCAGCCCCACCATCTCAGCGGGGGGATACGAGCAGTACTTC. Residues: CASSPTISAGGYEQYF.

This chain joins TRBV18 and TRBJ2-4; D perhaps matches TRBD1 (5 bases). CDR1 KGHSH and CDR2 LQKENI come from the germline V gene. The CDR3 has 14 residues. V lost 4 bases to trimming and J lost 1 base, with 8 bases between them. The CDR3 here is CASSLGAAKNIQYF. The CDR3 nucleotides are TGTGCCAGCTCACTAGGGGCGGCCAAAAACATTCAGTACTTC.

The V gene is TRBV6-2 or TRBV6-3, the J gene TRBJ2-1, with D maybe TRBD2 (6 bases). Trimming took off 3 bases at V and 10 bases at J, with 13 bases between the two ends. The CDR3 has 13 residues. Germline V gives CDR1 MNHEY, CDR2 SVGEGT. CDR3 bases: TGTGCCAGCAGTTATAGCGGTATGGAGGAGCAGTTCTTC. This encodes CASSYSGMEEQFF.

The V call is TRBV5-5, the J call TRBJ1-1; D is uncertain. V was cut by 4 bases and J by 2 bases, with 12 bases left in between. This CDR3 comprises 14 residues. CDR1 and CDR2 (germline): SGHKS, YYEKEE (reference sequence). This chain's CDR3 is CASSPARPNTEAFF. The CDR3 DNA is TGTGCCAGCAGCCCCGCCCGACCCAACACTGAAGCTTTCTTT.

The chain has TRBV12-3 or TRBV12-4 and TRBJ1-2; tentative D call: TRBD1 (5 bases). Trimming pared 3 bases from V and 8 bases from J, leaving 13 bases between. This CDR3 has 13 amino acids. The CDR3 loop reads CASSLGRVTGYTF. The DNA for the CDR3 is TGTGCCAGCAGTTTGGGCAGGGTGACGGGCTACACCTTC.

This clone was counted a few times. The chain combines TRBV7-8 with TRBJ2-1, with TRBD1 matching over 7 bases. V trimming: 1 base; J trimming: 2 bases; junction bases outside the gene matches: 11. Per germline, CDR1 SGHVS and CDR2 FQNEAQ. The length of the CDR3 is 18 residues. The CDR3 loop is CASSLVSPGGLPYNEQFF. Written as DNA, the CDR3 is TGTGCCAGCAGCTTAGTCAGCCCAGGGGGTCTCCCCTACAATGAGCAGTTCTTC.

The chain combines TRBV6-4 with TRBJ1-2; D gene ambiguous. The V end lost 2 bases, the J end lost 0 bases, and 7 bases lay between the germline ends. The length of the CDR3 is 14 residues. Germline CDR1 is MRHNA and CDR2 is SNTAGT. As DNA, the CDR3 is TGTGCCAGCAGTGACGCCAGCTCTAACTATGGCTACACCTTC. Encoded protein: CASSDASSNYGYTF.

The V call is TRBV10-2, the J call TRBJ2-1; D possibly corresponds to TRBD1 (7 bases). The CDR3 covers 14 residues. The V end was cut by 4 bases, the J end by 6 bases, with 13 bases between. Germline CDR1 and CDR2: WSHSY and SAAADI. Here the CDR3 reads CASSGRGRGNEQFF. The CDR3 DNA sequence: TGCGCCAGCAGTGGGAGGGGGCGAGGCAATGAGCAGTTCTTC.

The gene calls are TRBV7-2 and TRBJ2-7; 8 bases fit TRBD1. Trimming cost V 2 bases and J 3 bases; bases outside gene matches: 12. Germline assignment: CDR1 SGHTA and CDR2 FQGNSA. This CDR3 spans 17 amino acids. CDR3 sequence reads: CASSLYPPGTGYYEQYF. The CDR3 DNA is TGTGCCAGCAGCTTATACCCCCCCGGGACAGGCTACTACGAGCAGTACTTC.

The chain uses TRBV15 and TRBJ2-5; TRBD1 aligns across 8 bases. V was clipped by 3 bases and J by 5 bases; unmatched bases: 8. Germline CDR1 LNHNV, CDR2 YYDKDF (reference sequence). CDR3 length: 15 residues. The DNA of the CDR3 is TGTGCCACCAGCAGGGCAGGGGGCGCGACGGAGACCCAGTACTTC. Amino acid sequence: CATSRAGGATETQYF.

The rearrangement uses TRBV27 and TRBJ2-1; 8 bases match TRBD2. Germline CDR1 reads MNHEY; CDR2 reads SMNVEV (reference sequence). CDR3 size: 17 residues. V lost 6 bases and J lost 6; bases outside the gene matches: 16. CDR3 protein: CASSLLKVGSGTNEQFF. The CDR3 coding sequence is TGTGCCAGCAGCCTCCTCAAAGTTGGTAGCGGGACCAATGAGCAGTTCTTC.

The chain carries TRBV6-5 and TRBJ1-1; D gene ambiguous. CDR1 and CDR2 from the germline V gene are MNHEY and SVGAGI. The CDR3 is made up of 15 amino acids. V lost 0 bases and J lost 6, with 14 bases in between. The CDR3 region is CASSYSSSPGSEAFF. In DNA form, the CDR3 reads TGTGCCAGCAGTTACTCAAGTAGCCCCGGGTCTGAAGCTTTCTTT.

The chain recombines TRBV2 with TRBJ1-4; possibly TRBD1 for D (5 bases). Germline loops: CDR1 SNHLY, CDR2 FYNNEI. The CDR3 is 14 residues long. The germline V and J ends were trimmed by 4 bases and 3 bases, with 9 bases remaining between them. CDR3 nucleotides: TGTGCCAGCAGTGTGGGCAGGGCTAATGAAAAACTGTTTTTT. This encodes CASSVGRANEKLFF.

The V gene is TRBV29-1, the J gene TRBJ1-2; no clear D gene. Germline V gene sequence: CDR1 SQVTM, CDR2 ANQGSEA. Trimming took off 0 bases at V and 1 base at J, with 9 bases between the two ends. The CDR3 contains 14 residues. The CDR3 protein is CSVEEGSNNYGYTF. The CDR3 region has the DNA TGCAGCGTTGAAGAGGGCTCAAATAACTATGGCTACACCTTC.

V gene TRBV4-3 combines with J gene TRBJ1-4; 7 bases match TRBD1. V trimming: 0 bases; J trimming: 3 bases; junction bases outside the gene matches: 13. The CDR3 extends over 19 amino acids. Germline V lookup: CDR1 LGHNA, CDR2 YSLEER. The chain's CDR3 is CASSQDLGTRGQANEKLFF. CDR3 coding DNA: TGCGCCAGCAGCCAAGATCTGGGTACGAGGGGGCAGGCTAATGAAAAACTGTTTTTT.

On this clone: At the DNA level, this CDR3 is encoded by other sequences in the same sample as well. The chain is built from TRBV11-2 and TRBJ2-7; D is ambiguous. Germline V gene sequence: CDR1 SGHAT, CDR2 FQNNGV. The CDR3 is 12 residues long. The ends were cut back, 3 bases at V and 3 bases at J, with 6 bases in the middle. CDR3 coding DNA: TGTGCCAGCAGCTTGAGTGACTACGAGCAGTACTTC. Its translation is CASSLSDYEQYF.

This clone came up a few times. This chain links TRBV15 with TRBJ1-3, with a tentative D call TRBD1 (6 bases). Germline CDR1 reads LNHNV; CDR2 reads YYDKDF (reference sequence). The CDR3 is 15 residues long. The V and J ends lost 4 bases and 4 bases respectively, with 14 bases between them. CDR3 protein: CATSTGGTFGNTIYF. CDR3 sequence (DNA): TGTGCCACCAGCACTGGGGGGACATTCGGAAACACCATATATTTT. Full variable domain (rest looked up from reference TRBV15 and TRBJ1-3): DAMVIQNPRYQVTQFGKPVTLSCSQTLNHNVMYWYQQKSSQAPKLLFHYYDKDFNNEADTPDNFQSRRPNTSFCFLDIRSPGLGDTAMYLCATSTGGTFGNTIYFGEGSWLTVV.

The CDR3 DNA sequence: TGTGCCAGCAGCTTGGTGTCGAACACTGAAGCTTTCTTT. Its protein product is CASSLVSNTEAFF. The gene calls are TRBV5-6 and TRBJ1-1; D is unresolved. CDR3 length equals 13 residues. CDR1 is SGHDT, CDR2 YYEEEE, per germline. The V gene lost 0 bases and the J gene lost 1 base, with 4 bases spanning the gap.

Only a few counts were recorded for this clone. The genes are TRBV12-3 or TRBV12-4 and TRBJ1-1; D uncertain. This CDR3 is built from 12 residues. Trimming stripped 7 bases from V and 1 base from J, with 7 bases between. Written as DNA, the CDR3 is TGTGCCAGCAACCGGGGGAACACTGAAGCTTTCTTT. Protein sequence: CASNRGNTEAFF.

This clone was seen a single time. The chain couples TRBV5-1 to TRBJ2-1; D may be TRBD2 (5 bases). Germline V gene data show CDR1 as SGHRS and CDR2 as YFSETQ. CDR3 length equals 13 residues. Deletions cut 0 bases from V and 7 bases from J, with 8 bases between. CDR3 protein: CASSLGWENEQFF. The CDR3 bases are TGCGCCAGCAGCTTGGGTTGGGAGAATGAGCAGTTCTTC.

The V gene is TRBV18, the J gene TRBJ2-5; D is unresolved. Germline CDR1 and CDR2: KGHSH and LQKENI. Trimming removed 0 bases at V and 5 bases at J, with 13 bases between. The CDR3 spans 15 residues. The CDR3 loop is CASSPPSSWGETQYF. The CDR3 region has the DNA TGTGCCAGCTCACCACCATCCTCCTGGGGTGAGACCCAGTACTTC.

J is TRBJ2-3 and V is TRBV18; 10 nucleotides agree with TRBD2. Germline CDR1 KGHSH, CDR2 LQKENI. The CDR3 is 17 amino acids. Trimming took 6 bases from V and 2 from J; bases not matched to a gene: 11. DNA for the CDR3: TGTGCCAGCTCCCTTTTCATAGCGGGAGGCCCCACAGATACGCAGTATTTT. This translates into CASSLFIAGGPTDTQYF.